Below, 16 T cell receptor beta chains from the same sample are listed, as sequenced in a study of shared clonotypes between healthy human individuals. Profiling relied on immunoSEQ multiplex PCR, and the TCRdb table lists in-frame clones only, not all of them. Counted here are 1,400,000 or so clones, about 98.5% occurring once; the ten biggest clones make up approximately 0.4%. The specimen sequenced was naive CD4+ T cells sorted from blood. Subset of the sample: CD45RA+ positively selected. The origin of the receptors is a man aged 30 to 45 in good health.

V is TRBV29-1 and J is TRBJ2-1; TRBD1 agrees at 7 bases. After removal of 4 bases from V and 2 bases from J, the junction contained 5 bases not matched to a gene. The CDR3 consists of 14 residues. Germline V lookup: CDR1 SQVTM, CDR2 ANQGSEA. The CDR3 sequence is CSVAGGQTYNEQFF. Written as DNA, the CDR3 is TGCAGCGTTGCAGGGGGACAGACCTACAATGAGCAGTTCTTC.

The chain recombines TRBV29-1 with TRBJ2-5; D is uncertain. Germline lookup yields CDR1 SQVTM and CDR2 ANQGSEA. CDR3 length: 12 residues. The ends were cut back, 5 bases at V and 3 bases at J, with 10 bases in the middle. CDR3 nucleotide sequence: TGCAGCGTTTGGTCAGGCGAAGAGACCCAGTACTTC. It translates to CSVWSGEETQYF.

The V call is TRBV10-1, the J call TRBJ1-5; 8 nucleotides match TRBD1. Germline assignment: CDR1 WNHNN and CDR2 SYGVQD (reference sequence). The CDR3 is 19 amino acids. V trimming: 6 bases; J trimming: 4 bases; junction bases outside the gene matches: 20. DNA of the CDR3: TGCGCCAGCAGCGGCGGGACAGGTCGTCTTTGGGCGGGGAATCAGCCCCAGCATTTT. Translation gives CASSGGTGRLWAGNQPQHF.

Details on this clone: In the same sample, other DNA sequences code for this CDR3. The V call is TRBV7-2, the J call TRBJ2-3; weak D call: TRBD2 (5 bases). The length of the CDR3 is 15 residues. CDR1 and CDR2 (germline): SGHTA, FQGNSA. V was clipped by 3 bases and J by 0 bases, with 10 bases between them. The CDR3 coding sequence is TGTGCCAGCAGCTTCCTAGCAGGTAGCACAGATACGCAGTATTTT. Its translation is CASSFLAGSTDTQYF.

V and J are TRBV7-9 and TRBJ1-1; D is undetermined. Trimming stripped 5 bases from V and 0 bases from J, with 13 bases between. This CDR3 comprises 15 residues. The germline V gene has CDR1 SEHNR and CDR2 FQNEAQ (reference sequence). CDR3 nucleotide sequence: TGTGCCAGCAGCCGACTCTGGCCGGTGAACACTGAAGCTTTCTTT. Translating it yields CASSRLWPVNTEAFF.

This rearrangement joins TRBV6-6 to TRBJ2-3; no definite D call. The CDR3 runs to 12 residues. The ends were cut back, 5 bases at V and 3 bases at J, with 6 bases in the middle. Germline V lookup: CDR1 MNHNY, CDR2 SVGAGI (reference sequence). CDR3 amino acids: CASSARTDTQYF. DNA of the CDR3: TGTGCCAGCAGTGCCCGAACAGATACGCAGTATTTT.

In this sample, this clone turned up once. In DNA, the CDR3 is TGTGCCAGCAGTCCGCTAGCGGGAGTGTACAATGAGCAGTTCTTC. Translated, it gives CASSPLAGVYNEQFF. This chain links TRBV2 with TRBJ2-1; 10 nucleotides agree with TRBD2. The CDR3 covers 15 residues. Trimming removed 5 bases from V and 4 bases from J; junction bases left unmatched: 5. Germline V lookup: CDR1 SNHLY, CDR2 FYNNEI.

The chain recombines TRBV2 with TRBJ2-7; D is uncertain. Trimming stripped 1 base from V and 0 bases from J, with 25 bases between. The CDR3 covers 20 residues. Germline V gene sequence: CDR1 SNHLY, CDR2 FYNNEI. This CDR3 is CASSEESRVGQPYNSYEQYF. CDR3 nucleotides: TGTGCCAGCAGTGAAGAGAGTCGGGTAGGGCAGCCATACAACTCCTACGAGCAGTACTTC.

The CDR3 DNA reads as TGTGCCAGCAGAGGGGTCCATGGCTACACCTTC. It translates to CASRGVHGYTF. The gene calls are TRBV28 and TRBJ1-2; maybe TRBD1 (5 bases). Germline V gene sequence: CDR1 MDHEN, CDR2 SYDVKM. The CDR3 spans 11 residues. V was pared by 6 bases and J by 6 bases, with 8 bases between.

This clone was counted once. V is TRBV5-4 and J is TRBJ2-3, with 10 bases aligning to TRBD2. This CDR3 has 16 residues. J gave up 7 bases and V 4 bases, and 12 bases lay outside the gene matches. Germline V CDR1 and CDR2: SGHNT, YYREEE (reference sequence). CDR3 amino acids: CASSQLPGLATNTQYF. CDR3 sequence (DNA): TGTGCCAGCAGCCAACTACCGGGACTAGCGACGAATACGCAGTATTTT.

The genes are TRBV10-3 and TRBJ2-3, with TRBD2 matching 13 bases. V lost 6 bases, J lost 5 bases, and 8 bases stayed unmatched. The germline V gene has CDR1 ENHRY and CDR2 SYGVKD. The CDR3 contains 16 residues. DNA for the CDR3: TGTGCCATCAGCTCCAGGACTAGCGGGAGAGTAGATACGCAGTATTTT. Encoded protein: CAISSRTSGRVDTQYF.

The chain has TRBV12-5 and TRBJ1-1; D remains unclear. This CDR3 contains 15 residues. Per the germline V gene, CDR1 is LGHNT and CDR2 is FRNRAP. Trimming stripped 8 bases from V and 0 bases from J, with 16 bases between. CDR3 sequence reads: CASRATNNMNTEAFF. The CDR3 DNA reads as TGTGCTAGTAGGGCGACAAACAACATGAACACTGAAGCTTTCTTT. The whole variable domain, filled in from reference TRBV12-5 and TRBJ1-1, reads DARVTQTPRHKVTEMGQEVTMRCQPILGHNTVFWYRQTMMQGLELLAYFRNRAPLDDSGMPKDRFSAEMPDATLATLKIQPSEPRDSAVYFCASRATNNMNTEAFFGQGTRLTVV.

This chain connects TRBV2 to TRBJ1-2; no clear D gene. The CDR3 is made up of 15 amino acids. V was pared by 1 base and J by 0 bases, with 9 bases between. Germline V gene lookup returns CDR1 SNHLY and CDR2 FYNNEI. This CDR3 is CASSEEFGSNYGYTF. The CDR3 nucleotides read TGTGCCAGCAGTGAAGAGTTTGGGTCTAACTATGGCTACACCTTC.

This clone appeared once. The chain uses TRBV18 and TRBJ2-5; perhaps TRBD2 as D (5 bases). The V gene lost 2 bases and the J gene lost 4 bases, with 14 bases spanning the gap. The length of the CDR3 is 15 residues. The germline V gene has CDR1 KGHSH and CDR2 LQKENI. The CDR3 DNA is TGTGCCAGCTCACCATGGGAGACCTACGGAGAGACCCAGTACTTC. Protein product: CASSPWETYGETQYF.

The V and J genes are TRBV5-6 and TRBJ1-5; 9 bases map to TRBD1. V shed 4 bases and J 3 bases; nucleotides not matched to a gene: 8. Germline-derived CDR1 and CDR2 are SGHDT and YYEEEE. CDR3 length equals 16 residues. CDR3: CASSQTGTGINQPQHF. DNA of the CDR3: TGTGCCAGCAGCCAAACCGGGACAGGGATCAATCAGCCCCAGCATTTT.

The chain joins TRBV27 to TRBJ2-1; D gene unclear. Trimming stripped 5 bases from V and 5 bases from J, with 10 bases between. This CDR3 spans 13 amino acids. Germline V CDR1 and CDR2: MNHEY, SMNVEV (reference sequence). The CDR3 sequence: CASSLPWNNEQFF. The CDR3 bases are TGTGCCAGCAGTCTACCCTGGAACAATGAGCAGTTCTTC.